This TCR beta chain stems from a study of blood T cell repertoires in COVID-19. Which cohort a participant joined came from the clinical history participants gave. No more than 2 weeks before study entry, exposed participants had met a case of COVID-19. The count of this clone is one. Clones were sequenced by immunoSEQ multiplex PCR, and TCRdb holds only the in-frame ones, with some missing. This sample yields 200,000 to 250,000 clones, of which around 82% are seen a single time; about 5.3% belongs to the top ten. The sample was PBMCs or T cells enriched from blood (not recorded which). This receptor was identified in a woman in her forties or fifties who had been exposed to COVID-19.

CDR3 protein: CASTSSREGYSNQPQHF. The CDR3 DNA reads TGTGCCAGCACCTCGAGCAGGGAGGGCTATAGCAATCAGCCCCAGCATTTT. The chain links TRBV7-8 to TRBJ1-5; D might be TRBD1 (5 bases). Looked up from germline, CDR1 is SGHVS and CDR2 is FQNEAQ. V was pared by 7 bases and J by 0 bases, with 19 bases between. The CDR3 has 17 amino acids.